This TCR beta chain comes out of a study of blood T cells in healthy people across ages (dated by TCRdb to the mid-2010s). For context, the study as a whole: In model experiments, roughly one uniquely barcoded TCR beta cDNA molecule per two T cells was captured by template switching. Using deep sequencing normalized with unique cDNA molecular identifiers, the study measured how TCR beta repertoire diversity changes with age. The donors were split into four age groups: young (average approximately 16 years), middle-aged (roughly 39), aged (roughly 60) and long-lived (over 80). Donors of different ages were randomly distributed across sequencing lanes to avoid experimental bias. The study analyzed two additional independent replicas of 1 million unique cDNA reads from the same blood draw for two donors, one aged 18 to 30 and one aged 80 or older.

The paper's findings and limits, for the study overall: Since profiling was done on bulk unsorted PBMCs, naive and antigen-experienced compartments could not be conclusively compared. The percentage of naive T cells measured by flow cytometry correlated strongly with observed TCR beta diversity. Because the CMV infection status of the donors was unknown, age-related changes in expanded clonotypes may potentially have been confounded. The long-lived group showed more naive CD4+ T cells, fewer expanded clones and increased TCR diversity than the aged group, suggesting age selection. As age increased, observed TCR beta diversity per million T cells dropped in a roughly linear way, and a significant reduction was already evident by age about 40. Estimates of total diversity based on one million sequenced T cells were considered lower bounds and underestimates.

The CDR3 spans 9 residues, from the cysteine through the phenylalanine. The read is trimmed to its CDR3 DNA, 27 bases read in frame from base 1. The germline V gene gives CDR1 as ENHRY and CDR2 as SYGVKD. V drops 7 bases and J drops 5 bases, leaving 2 bases in between. As regards this clonotype: What this receptor recognizes is not known. Base qualities are not recorded, but no much larger clone differs from it by a single base.

The library relied on 5' RACE. Sequencing instrument: Illumina HiSeq 2500. A second PCR of about 7 to 12 cycles was run with a J-beta primer mix and a sample-barcoded 5' primer. Each TCR beta cDNA molecule received a unique molecular identifier from a template-switch 5' adaptor carrying 12 random nucleotides. At least 2.5 million CDR3-containing paired-end reads were obtained from each sample. All of the RNA was converted into first-strand cDNA using the Mint cDNA synthesis kit, with a TRBC-specific oligonucleotide serving as the primer. All cDNA was treated with uracil-DNA glycosylase and then went through a first 18-cycle PCR with the universal primers M1SS and BC2_uni_R. As for how the authors treated the data: For normalization, 1 million high-quality reads were randomly selected from each sample, with every read carrying a distinct molecular identifier. Instead of being binned into consensus sequences, reads with shared molecular identifiers were discarded. CDR3 identification, clonotype clustering and error correction used MiTCR with a Q25 quality threshold and the strictest error-elimination algorithm. A nonparametric unseen species model with Euler transformation was used to estimate lower-bound total TCR beta diversity. The public reads were run again by TCRdb, first through fastp at Q25 and then through MiXCR, and only productive beta chains were kept. Each record represents a unique CDR3 protein, reported with the most common genes and DNA among its rows. These V and J calls are TCRdb output, not the study's own analysis. For this sample there are around 850,000 distinct CDR3 sequences; about 36% appear just once. Approximately 12% of the sample is in the top ten clones.

Systemically healthy Caucasian individuals from Russia, roughly 40 in total and aged roughly 6 to 95 years, were included as donors. Approximately 11 milliliters of peripheral blood were drawn from each donor into EDTA-treated Vacutainer tubes. Ficoll-Paque density-gradient centrifugation was used to isolate PBMCs, with at least 6 million obtained per sample. Trizol reagent was used to extract total RNA from PBMCs, with at least 5 micrograms per sample. Naive CD45RAhigh/CD27high T cell percentages were measured by flow cytometry on a PBMC aliquot from every donor. The V and J segments used are TRBV10-3 and TRBJ2-5, with no confident D gene call. The sequencing sample was made of blood. The clonotype originates from a man aged 18 to 30 in good health. CDR3 region: CAIMETQYF. The nucleotide sequence is TGTGCCATCATGGAGACCCAGTACTTC.